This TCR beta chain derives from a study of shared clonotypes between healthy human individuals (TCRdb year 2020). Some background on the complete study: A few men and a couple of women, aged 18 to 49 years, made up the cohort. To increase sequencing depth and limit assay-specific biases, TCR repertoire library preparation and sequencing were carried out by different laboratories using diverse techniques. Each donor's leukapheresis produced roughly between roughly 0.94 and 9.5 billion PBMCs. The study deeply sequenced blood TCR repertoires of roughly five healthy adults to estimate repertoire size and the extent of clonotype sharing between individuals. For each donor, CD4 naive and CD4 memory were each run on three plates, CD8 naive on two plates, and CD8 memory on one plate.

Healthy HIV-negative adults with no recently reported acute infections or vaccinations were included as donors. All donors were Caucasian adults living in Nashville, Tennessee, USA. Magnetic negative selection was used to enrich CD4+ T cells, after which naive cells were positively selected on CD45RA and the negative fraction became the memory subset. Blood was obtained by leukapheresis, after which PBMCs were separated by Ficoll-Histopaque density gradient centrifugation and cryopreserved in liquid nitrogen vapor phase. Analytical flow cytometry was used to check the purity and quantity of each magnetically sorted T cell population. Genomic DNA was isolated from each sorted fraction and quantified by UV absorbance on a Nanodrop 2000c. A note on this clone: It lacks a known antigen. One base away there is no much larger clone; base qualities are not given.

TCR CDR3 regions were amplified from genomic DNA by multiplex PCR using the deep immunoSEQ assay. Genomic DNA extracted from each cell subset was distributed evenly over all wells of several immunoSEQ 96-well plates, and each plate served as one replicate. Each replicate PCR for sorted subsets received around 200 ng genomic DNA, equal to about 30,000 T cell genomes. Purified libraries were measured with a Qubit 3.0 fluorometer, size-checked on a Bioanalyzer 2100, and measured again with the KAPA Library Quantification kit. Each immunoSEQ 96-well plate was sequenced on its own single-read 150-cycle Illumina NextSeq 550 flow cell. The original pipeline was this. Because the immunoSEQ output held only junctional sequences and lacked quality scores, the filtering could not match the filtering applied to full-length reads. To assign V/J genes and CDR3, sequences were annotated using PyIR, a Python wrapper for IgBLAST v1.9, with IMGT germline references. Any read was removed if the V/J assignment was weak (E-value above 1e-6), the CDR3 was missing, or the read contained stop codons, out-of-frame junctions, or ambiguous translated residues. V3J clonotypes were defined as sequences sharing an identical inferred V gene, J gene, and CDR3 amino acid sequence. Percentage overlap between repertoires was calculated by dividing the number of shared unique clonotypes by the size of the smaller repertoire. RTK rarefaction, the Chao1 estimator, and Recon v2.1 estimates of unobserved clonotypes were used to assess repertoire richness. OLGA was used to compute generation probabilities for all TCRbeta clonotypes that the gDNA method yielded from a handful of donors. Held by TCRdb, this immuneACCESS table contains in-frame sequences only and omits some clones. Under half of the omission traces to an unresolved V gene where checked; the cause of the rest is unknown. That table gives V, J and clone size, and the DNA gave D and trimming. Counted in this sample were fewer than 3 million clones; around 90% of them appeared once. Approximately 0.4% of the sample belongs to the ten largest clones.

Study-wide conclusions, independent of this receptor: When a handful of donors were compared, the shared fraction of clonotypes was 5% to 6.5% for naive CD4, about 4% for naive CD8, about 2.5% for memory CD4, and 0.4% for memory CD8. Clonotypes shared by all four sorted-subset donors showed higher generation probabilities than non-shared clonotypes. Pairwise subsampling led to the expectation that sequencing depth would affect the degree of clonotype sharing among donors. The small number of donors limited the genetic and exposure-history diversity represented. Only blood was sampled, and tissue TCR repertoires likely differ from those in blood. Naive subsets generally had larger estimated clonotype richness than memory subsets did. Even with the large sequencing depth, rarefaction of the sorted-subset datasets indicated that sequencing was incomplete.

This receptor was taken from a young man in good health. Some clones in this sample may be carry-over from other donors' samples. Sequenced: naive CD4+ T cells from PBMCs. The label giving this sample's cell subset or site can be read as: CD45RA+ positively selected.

The CDR3 protein sequence reads: CASRTDRGINGYTF. The DNA sequence reads TGTGCCAGCAGGACGGACAGGGGAATTAATGGCTACACCTTC. Rearrangement joined TRBV25-1 to TRBJ1-2, with 9 middle bases fitting TRBD1. The germline V gene sets CDR1 to MGHDK and CDR2 to SYGVNS. V has 6 bases trimmed and J has 6 bases trimmed; junction bases matching no gene number 8. The CDR3 starts with the cysteine, ends with the phenylalanine, and has 14 residues. Kept here is only the CDR3 DNA, which spans 42 bases and is read in frame from base 1.